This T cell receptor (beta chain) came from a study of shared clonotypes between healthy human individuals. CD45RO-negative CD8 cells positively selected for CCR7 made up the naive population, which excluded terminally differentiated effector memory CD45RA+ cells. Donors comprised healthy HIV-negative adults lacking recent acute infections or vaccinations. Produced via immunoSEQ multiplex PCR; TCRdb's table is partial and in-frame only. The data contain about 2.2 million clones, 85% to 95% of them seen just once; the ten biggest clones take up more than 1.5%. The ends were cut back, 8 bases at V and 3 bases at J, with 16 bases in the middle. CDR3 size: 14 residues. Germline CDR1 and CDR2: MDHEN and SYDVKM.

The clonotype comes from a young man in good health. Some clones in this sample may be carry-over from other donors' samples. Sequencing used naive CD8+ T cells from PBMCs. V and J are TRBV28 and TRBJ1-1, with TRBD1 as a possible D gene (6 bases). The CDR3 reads CASRIRGGYTEAFF. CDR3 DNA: TGTGCCAGCCGTATTAGGGGGGGTTACACTGAAGCTTTCTTT.